The 27 T cell receptor beta chains below come from one sample, sequenced in a study of blood T cell repertoires in COVID-19 (TCRdb year 2020). Libraries were built with the immunoSEQ multiplex PCR assay. In TCRdb, the immuneACCESS table is reduced to in-frame sequences with V and J assigned. These tables do not hold every clone; where another copy was compared, an unresolved V gene accounts for under half, and the others remain unexplained. Across this sample there are roughly 63,000 clones, with 75% to 90% seen only once. The ten top clones hold approximately 7.4% of the sample. The material sequenced was peripheral blood. These receptor sequences come from a man in his fifties with active COVID-19.

J is TRBJ2-7 and V is TRBV5-5, with D possibly matching TRBD2 (5 bases). V was trimmed by 0 bases and J by 3 bases, leaving 10 bases between them. The CDR3 extends over 14 amino acids. The germline V gene encodes CDR1 SGHKS and CDR2 YYEKEE (reference sequence). The CDR3 reads CASSLAGKDYEQYF. The CDR3, as DNA: TGTGCCAGCAGCTTGGCGGGGAAAGACTACGAGCAGTACTTC.

The chain joins TRBV10-3 to TRBJ2-1, with a weak D call TRBD2 (5 bases). The length of the CDR3 is 14 residues. V lost 11 bases and J 4 bases, leaving 18 bases between the germline ends. Germline values: CDR1 ENHRY, CDR2 SYGVKD. In nucleotides, the CDR3 is TGTGCCTCTTCGAGGGTCGGGGATTACAATGAGCAGTTCTTC. This translates into CASSRVGDYNEQFF.

CDR3 loop: CASRTSGVVETQYF. DNA of the CDR3: TGCGCCAGCAGAACTAGCGGGGTTGTAGAGACCCAGTACTTC. The rearrangement links TRBV5-1 to TRBJ2-5; 10 bases line up with TRBD2. V lost 5 bases and J lost 4; bases outside the gene matches: 5. The CDR3 covers 14 residues. Germline V gives CDR1 SGHRS, CDR2 YFSETQ.

The rearrangement joins TRBV6-1 to TRBJ2-7; 9 bases are a match to TRBD1. Trimming cost V 0 bases and J 3 bases; bases outside gene matches: 3. Germline V gene sequence: CDR1 MNHNS, CDR2 SASEGT. CDR3 length: 15 residues. DNA of the CDR3: TGTGCCAGCAGTGAAGCGGGGACAGGGAACTACGAGCAGTACTTC. Amino acids: CASSEAGTGNYEQYF.

This clone turned up a few times. The V call is TRBV2, the J call TRBJ1-2, with D possibly TRBD1 on 5 matching bases. V was trimmed by 2 bases and J by 7 bases, leaving 14 bases between them. The CDR3 has 14 amino acids. Germline-derived CDR1 and CDR2 are SNHLY and FYNNEI. The CDR3 sequence is CASSESGGISGYTF. The DNA of the CDR3 is TGTGCCAGCAGTGAATCGGGGGGGATAAGTGGCTACACCTTC.

This clone was observed a handful of times. The gene calls are TRBV5-6 and TRBJ1-5; D not resolved. Per germline, CDR1 SGHDT and CDR2 YYEEEE. Trimming left V 7 bases short and J 0 bases short, with 11 bases between. The CDR3 runs to 14 residues. The CDR3 nucleotides read TGTGCCAGCGCGTACGGGGATAGCAATCAGCCCCAGCATTTT. The encoded protein is CASAYGDSNQPQHF. Combining the CDR3 with reference TRBV5-6 and TRBJ1-5 gives the whole variable domain DAGVTQSPTHLIKTRGQQVTLRCSPKSGHDTVSWYQQALGQGPQFIFQYYEEEERQRGNFPDRFSGHQFPNYSSELNVNALLLGDSALYLCASAYGDSNQPQHFGDGTRLSIL.

For the CDR3, the DNA is TGCGCCAGCACCGTGGGAGTGCACCCCAATTCACCCCTCCACTTT. It translates to CASTVGVHPNSPLHF. The chain carries TRBV5-1 and TRBJ1-6; D uncertain. With 6 bases removed from V and 7 bases from J, the gap between germline ends came to 17 bases. This CDR3 comprises 15 residues. Germline-derived CDR1 and CDR2 are SGHRS and YFSETQ.

The chain is built from TRBV6-2 or TRBV6-3 and TRBJ2-1; possibly TRBD2 for D (7 bases). CDR3 size: 14 residues. Germline V gene lookup returns CDR1 MNHEY and CDR2 SVGEGT. V lost 0 bases, J lost 7 bases, and 10 bases lay in between. CDR3 nucleotides: TGTGCCAGCAGTTACTCGAGGGGGGGGAATGAGCAGTTCTTC. Translating it yields CASSYSRGGNEQFF.

The chain has TRBV6-5 and TRBJ2-7, with 8 bases fitting TRBD2. CDR3 length: 15 amino acids. Germline loops: CDR1 MNHEY, CDR2 SVGAGI. The junction had 8 bases not matched to a gene; V was cut back by 7 bases and J by 0 bases. The CDR3 here is CASTVSGARSYEQYF. CDR3 DNA sequence: TGTGCCAGCACGGTTAGCGGGGCTCGCTCCTACGAGCAGTACTTC.

This clone showed up just once. The gene calls are TRBV5-8 and TRBJ1-5; no clear D. Germline V gene sequence: CDR1 SGHTS, CDR2 YDEGEE. Trimming took off 3 bases at V and 5 bases at J, with 6 bases between the two ends. The CDR3 spans 12 residues. The CDR3 protein is CASSSQYQPQHF. The CDR3 DNA follows: TGTGCCAGCAGCTCCCAGTATCAGCCCCAGCATTTT.

The chain combines TRBV27 with TRBJ1-4, with 10 bases matching TRBD1. The ends lost 5 bases at V and 7 bases at J; junction bases unmatched: 10. CDR1 and CDR2 (germline): MNHEY, SMNVEV (reference sequence). The CDR3 spans 16 residues. The chain's CDR3 is CASSHRPGQGSEKLFF. The CDR3 DNA is TGTGCCAGCAGTCACCGACCGGGACAGGGGAGTGAAAAACTGTTTTTT.

V is TRBV5-5 and J is TRBJ1-1; no clear D gene. The CDR3 length is 15 residues. With 0 bases removed from V and 0 bases from J, the gap between germline ends came to 9 bases. CDR1 SGHKS and CDR2 YYEKEE come from the germline V gene (reference sequence). In DNA, the CDR3 is TGTGCCAGCAGCTTGGGGGCAGCCATGAACACTGAAGCTTTCTTT. Translated: CASSLGAAMNTEAFF.

The chain joins TRBV10-3 to TRBJ2-3; 8 bases line up with TRBD1. Germline CDR1 is ENHRY and CDR2 is SYGVKD. V lost 4 bases and J lost 2; bases outside the gene matches: 2. The CDR3 totals 14 residues. CDR3 residues: CAISGTGTTDTQYF. As DNA, the CDR3 is TGTGCCATCAGTGGGACAGGGACCACAGATACGCAGTATTTT.

The chain has TRBV2 and TRBJ1-2; TRBD1 matches 11 bases. From germline, CDR1 is SNHLY and CDR2 FYNNEI. The CDR3 spans 18 residues. V was pared by 4 bases and J by 5 bases, with 15 bases of the junction left unmatched. In DNA form, the CDR3 reads TGTGCCAGCAGTGCAACCCTAGGACAGGGGGCATCGGGGTATGGCTACACCTTC. Its protein product is CASSATLGQGASGYGYTF.

This clone was counted once. The CDR3 end shows no conserved phenylalanine or tryptophan, and so a read error is likely. It is unclear where the CDR3 begins or ends on the DNA, so no DNA is shown, and the CDR3 is as TCRdb lists it. The chain joins TRBV27 to TRBJ1-2; no check of the table's D call, TRBD1, against the DNA was made. The CDR3 is 17 amino acids in total, end residues counted. Germline loops: CDR1 MNHEY, CDR2 SMNVEV (reference sequence). The CDR3: CASSYSGGAYLRSCQSS.

The sample holds one count of this clone. The CDR3 DNA is TGCACCAGCAGCCATCGCGGGCCAGATACGCAGTATTTT. Translation: CTSSHRGPDTQYF. The rearrangement joins TRBV1 to TRBJ2-3; TRBD2 was called by the table and not checked on the DNA. TRBV1 represents a pseudogene. CDR3 length: 13 residues.

The chain links TRBV15 to TRBJ2-7, with D perhaps matching TRBD1 (5 bases). CDR1 is LNHNV, CDR2 YYDKDF, per germline (reference sequence). The ends were cut back, 0 bases at V and 6 bases at J, with 6 bases in the middle. The CDR3 spans 12 residues. The CDR3 region is CATSRDRGEQYF. The DNA for the CDR3 is TGTGCCACCAGCAGAGATAGGGGCGAGCAGTACTTC.

The chain has TRBV7-8 and TRBJ1-4; D is perhaps TRBD1 (5 bases). Germline V gene sequence: CDR1 SGHVS, CDR2 FQNEAQ. Trimming took 4 bases from V and 4 from J, leaving 16 bases between them. CDR3 length equals 16 residues. The DNA for the CDR3 is TGTGCCAGCAGCTGGGTAGGGGCCAACCTTAATGAAAAACTGTTTTTT. Encoded protein: CASSWVGANLNEKLFF.

The CDR3 DNA reads as TGTGCCAGCTCACTCATCCGGGACACTGAAGCTTTCTTT. Translation: CASSLIRDTEAFF. The chain combines TRBV18 with TRBJ1-1; D gene uncertain. CDR3 size: 13 residues. Germline V lookup: CDR1 KGHSH, CDR2 LQKENI. Trimming took 4 bases from V and 3 from J, leaving 9 bases between them.

The rearrangement uses TRBV5-1 and TRBJ1-1; unclear D gene. The CDR3 is 14 amino acids. Trimming removed 0 bases at V and 7 bases at J, with 13 bases between. Germline values: CDR1 SGHRS, CDR2 YFSETQ. CDR3 DNA sequence: TGCGCCAGCAGCTTGGTGGGCCTTCCAAATGAAGCTTTCTTT. It translates to CASSLVGLPNEAFF.

The sample holds one count of this clone. The V call is TRBV9, the J call TRBJ2-1, with 7 bases aligning to TRBD1. Germline CDR1 reads SGDLS; CDR2 reads YYNGEE. The trim removed 1 base at V and 8 bases at J, leaving 6 bases unmatched. The CDR3 has 14 amino acids. DNA of the CDR3: TGTGCCAGCAGCGTAAACGACAGGGTAGATGAGCAGTTCTTC. This gives the protein CASSVNDRVDEQFF.

This CDR3 is CASSLDLTDTQYF. DNA of the CDR3: TGTGCCAGCAGCTTAGATCTTACAGATACGCAGTATTTT. The genes are TRBV11-2 and TRBJ2-3; D gene ambiguous. Germline V gene lookup returns CDR1 SGHAT and CDR2 FQNNGV. V lost 0 bases, J lost 3 bases, and 4 bases lay in between. The length of the CDR3 is 13 residues.

The gene calls are TRBV10-3 and TRBJ1-1, with 7 bases fitting TRBD1. The CDR3 consists of 16 residues. Germline V gene sequence: CDR1 ENHRY, CDR2 SYGVKD. The ends lost 6 bases at V and 1 base at J; junction bases unmatched: 11. The CDR3: CAISRGATGENTEAFF. The CDR3, as DNA: TGTGCCATCAGCCGAGGAGCCACAGGGGAGAACACTGAAGCTTTCTTT.

The chain combines TRBV9 with TRBJ2-1, with 9 bases that match TRBD2. CDR3 length: 14 amino acids. Looked up from germline, CDR1 is SGDLS and CDR2 is YYNGEE. Trimming removed 1 base from V and 5 bases from J; junction bases left unmatched: 1. The CDR3 DNA sequence: TGTGCCAGCAGCGTAATAGCGGGGGACAATGAGCAGTTCTTC. It translates to CASSVIAGDNEQFF.

The chain couples TRBV5-1 to TRBJ1-4; 10 bases line up with TRBD1. This CDR3 region has 15 residues. The germline CDR1 and CDR2 sequences are SGHRS and YFSETQ. The V and J ends lost 4 bases and 6 bases, in that order; junction bases with no gene match: 6. The CDR3 nucleotides read TGCGCCAGCAGCCGGGAGGGGACAGGGGATGAAAAACTGTTTTTT. It encodes CASSREGTGDEKLFF. Supplemented by reference TRBV5-1 and TRBJ1-4, the full variable domain reads KAGVTQTPRYLIKTRGQQVTLSCSPISGHRSVSWYQQTPGQGLQFLFEYFSETQRNKGNFPGRFSGRQFSNSRSEMNVSTLELGDSALYLCASSREGTGDEKLFFGSGTQLSVL.

This chain joins TRBV7-6 and TRBJ2-1, with 9 bases identical to TRBD2. Germline lookup yields CDR1 SGHVS and CDR2 FNYEAQ. The length of the CDR3 is 17 residues. The J segment lost 0 bases and the V segment lost 2 bases, leaving 5 bases of the junction unmatched. CDR3 sequence (DNA): TGTGCCAGCAGCTTACCTAGCGGGGCGGCCTCCTACAATGAGCAGTTCTTC. It is translated as CASSLPSGAASYNEQFF.

This clone was detected once. This chain uses TRBV5-4 with TRBJ2-1; 7 positions agree with TRBD2. Germline CDR1 SGHNT, CDR2 YYREEE (reference sequence). This CDR3 contains 15 residues. With 7 bases clipped from V and 3 bases from J, the junction kept 10 bases outside the gene matches. This CDR3 reads CASGGRDRNYNEQFF. CDR3 in DNA: TGTGCCAGCGGGGGGAGGGACCGGAACTACAATGAGCAGTTCTTC. Filled out from reference TRBV5-4 and TRBJ2-1, the complete variable domain reads ETGVTQSPTHLIKTRGQQVTLRCSSQSGHNTVSWYQQALGQGPQFIFQYYREEENGRGNFPPRFSGLQFPNYSSELNVNALELDDSALYLCASGGRDRNYNEQFFGPGTRLTVL.